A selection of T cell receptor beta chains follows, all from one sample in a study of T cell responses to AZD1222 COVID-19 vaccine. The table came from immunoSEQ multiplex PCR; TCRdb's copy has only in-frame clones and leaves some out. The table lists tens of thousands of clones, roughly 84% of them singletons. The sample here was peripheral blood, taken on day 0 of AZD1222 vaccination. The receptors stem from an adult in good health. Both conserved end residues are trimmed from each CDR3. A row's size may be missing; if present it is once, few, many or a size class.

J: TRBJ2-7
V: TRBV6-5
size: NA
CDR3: ASSYSQSSYEQY

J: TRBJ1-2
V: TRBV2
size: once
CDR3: ASRSDYGYT

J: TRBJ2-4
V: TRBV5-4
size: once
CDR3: ASSPKPRQNIQY

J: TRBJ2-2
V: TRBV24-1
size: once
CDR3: ATSDSSRASAGELF

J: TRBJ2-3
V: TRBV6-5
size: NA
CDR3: ASTPGQQGTQY

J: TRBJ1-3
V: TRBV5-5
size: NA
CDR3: ASSSDRDRGLRGNTIY

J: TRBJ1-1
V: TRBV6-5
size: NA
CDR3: ASRPGHANTEAF

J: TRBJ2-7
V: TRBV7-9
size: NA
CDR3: ASSLAGATF

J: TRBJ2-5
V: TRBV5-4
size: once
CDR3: ASSLEGRQETQY

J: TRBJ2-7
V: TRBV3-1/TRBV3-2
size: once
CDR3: ASSTLPSSYEQY

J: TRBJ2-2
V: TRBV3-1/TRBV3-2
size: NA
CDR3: ASSQSGSGTGELF

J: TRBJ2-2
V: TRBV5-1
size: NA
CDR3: ASSLGDRNTGELF

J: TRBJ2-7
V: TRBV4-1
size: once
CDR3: ASSQGGPPGTEIHEQY

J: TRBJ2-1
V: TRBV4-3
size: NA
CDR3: ASSPRLEFYNEQF

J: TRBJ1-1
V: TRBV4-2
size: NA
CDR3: ASRLFGDNTEAF

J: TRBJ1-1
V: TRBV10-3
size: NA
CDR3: AISEKGNTEAF

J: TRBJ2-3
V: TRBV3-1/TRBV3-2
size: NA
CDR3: ASSIAGGTTDTDTQY

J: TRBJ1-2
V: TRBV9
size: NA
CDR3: ASSPGWTTNYGYT

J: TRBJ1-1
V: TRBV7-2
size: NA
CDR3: ASTEGPNTEAF

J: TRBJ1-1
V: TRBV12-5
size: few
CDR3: ASGLANLGQGVVNTEAF

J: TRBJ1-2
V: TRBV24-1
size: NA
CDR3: ATSEGANYGYT

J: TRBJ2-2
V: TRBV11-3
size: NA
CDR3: ASSLVQGSGELF

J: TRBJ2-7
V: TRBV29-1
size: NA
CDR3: SVLPSPNYEQY

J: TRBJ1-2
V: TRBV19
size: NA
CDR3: ASSTTGGQGYT

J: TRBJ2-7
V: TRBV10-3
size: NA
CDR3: AISKGGYEQY

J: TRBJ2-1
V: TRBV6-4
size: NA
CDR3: ASSTTGGMVYEQF

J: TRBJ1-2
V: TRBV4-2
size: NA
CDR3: ASSSGLSGYT

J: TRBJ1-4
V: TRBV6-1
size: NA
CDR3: ASSEPPGRPTNEKLF

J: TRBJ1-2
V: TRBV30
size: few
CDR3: AWSPQEVVVYGYT

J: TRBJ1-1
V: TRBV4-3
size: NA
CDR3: ASSPGDFLTAF

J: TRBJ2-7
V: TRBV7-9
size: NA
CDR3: ASSLGVYEQY

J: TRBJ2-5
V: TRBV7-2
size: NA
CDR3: ASTHNQETQY

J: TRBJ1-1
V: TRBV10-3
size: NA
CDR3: AISNTDLWRHTEAF

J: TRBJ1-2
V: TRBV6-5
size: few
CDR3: ASRSDTGYGYT

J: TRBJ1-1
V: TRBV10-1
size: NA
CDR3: ASSASTGGTEAF

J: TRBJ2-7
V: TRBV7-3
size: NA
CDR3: ASSLTGGQEQY

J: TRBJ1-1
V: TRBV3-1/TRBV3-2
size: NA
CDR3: ASSRPGQVNTEAF

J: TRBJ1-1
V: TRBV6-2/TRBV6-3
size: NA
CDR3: ASSNRPGLNTEAF

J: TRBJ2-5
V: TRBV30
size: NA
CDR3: AWELRGQETQY

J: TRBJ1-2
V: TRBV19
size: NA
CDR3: ASTQQQMNYGYT

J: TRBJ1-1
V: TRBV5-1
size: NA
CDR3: ASTIGATSTEAF

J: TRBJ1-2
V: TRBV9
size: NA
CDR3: ASSHGLYGYT

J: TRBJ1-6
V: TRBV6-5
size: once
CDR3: ASSPGSYNSPLH

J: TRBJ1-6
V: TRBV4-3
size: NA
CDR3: ASSQVAQSNSPLH

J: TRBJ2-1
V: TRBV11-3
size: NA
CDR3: ASSLGAGRGNEQF

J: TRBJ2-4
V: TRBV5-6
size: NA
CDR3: ASSLGPRSDIQY

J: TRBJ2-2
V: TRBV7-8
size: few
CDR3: ASSPGGRARKLF

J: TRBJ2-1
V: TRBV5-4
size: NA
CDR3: ASSSGQSHNEQF

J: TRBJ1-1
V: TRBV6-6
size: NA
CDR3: ASSYLSGTEKAF